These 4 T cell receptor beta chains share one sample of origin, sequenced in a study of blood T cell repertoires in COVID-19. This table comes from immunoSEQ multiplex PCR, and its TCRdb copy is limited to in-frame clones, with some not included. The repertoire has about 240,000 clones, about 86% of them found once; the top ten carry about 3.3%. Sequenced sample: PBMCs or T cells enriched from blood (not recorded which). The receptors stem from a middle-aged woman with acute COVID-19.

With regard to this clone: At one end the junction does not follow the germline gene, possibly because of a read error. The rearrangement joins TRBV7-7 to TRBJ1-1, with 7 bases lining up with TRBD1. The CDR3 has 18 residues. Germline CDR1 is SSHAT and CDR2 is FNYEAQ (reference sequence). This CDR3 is CASSQHAAYRGMNTEAFF. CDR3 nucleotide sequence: TGTGCTAGCAGCCAACATGCAGCCTACAGGGGAATGAACACTGAAGCTTTCTTT.

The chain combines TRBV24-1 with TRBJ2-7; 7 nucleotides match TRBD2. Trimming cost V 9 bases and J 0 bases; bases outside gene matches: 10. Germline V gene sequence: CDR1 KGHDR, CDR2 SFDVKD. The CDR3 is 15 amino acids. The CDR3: CATSSSGDSSYEQYF. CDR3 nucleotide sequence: TGTGCCACCTCTTCCAGCGGGGATAGCTCCTACGAGCAGTACTTC.

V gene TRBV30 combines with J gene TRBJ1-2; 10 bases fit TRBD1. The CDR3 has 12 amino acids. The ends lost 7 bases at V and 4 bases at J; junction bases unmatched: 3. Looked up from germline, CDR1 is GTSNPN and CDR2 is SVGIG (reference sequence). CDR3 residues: CASGQGFYGYTF. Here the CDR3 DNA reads TGTGCCTCGGGACAGGGGTTCTATGGCTACACCTTC.

CDR3 coding DNA: TGTGCCAGCAGCTCGGACAGGGGTGGTGAGCAGTTCTTC. Translating gives CASSSDRGGEQFF. This chain joins TRBV2 and TRBJ2-1; the match to TRBD1 covers 9 bases. The length of the CDR3 is 13 residues. Looked up from germline, CDR1 is SNHLY and CDR2 is FYNNEI. With V trimmed by 6 bases and J by 9 bases, 6 bases remained unmatched.